A selection of T cell receptor beta chains follows, all from one sample in a study of tumor-infiltrating lymphocytes in primary liver carcinoma. TCRdb called the multiplex PCR reads again in MiXCR, with one record for every CDR3 protein. Of roughly 80,000 distinct CDR3 sequences listed, 71% were seen once; the top ten hold roughly 15%. Input material: liver tumor tissue from sampling region 4. The receptor set was obtained from a woman aged 55-69 years with primary liver carcinoma and hepatitis B virus infection. The CDR3 runs from the conserved cysteine through the conserved F or W. The D gene is left open where the match is weak. Only some rows state a clone size, as once, few, many or a class for expanded clones.

V gene: TRBV20-1
clone size: -
D gene: TRBD2
J gene: TRBJ2-3
CDR3 protein: CSARDSGAGGPTDTQYF
CDR3 DNA: TGCAGTGCTAGAGATTCAGGAGCGGGAGGGCCAACAGATACGCAGTATTTT

V gene: TRBV12-3/TRBV12-4
clone size: -
D gene: -
J gene: TRBJ2-2
CDR3 protein: CASSFPAHTNTGELFF
CDR3 DNA: TGTGCCAGCAGTTTTCCCGCGCATACGAACACCGGGGAGCTGTTTTTT

V gene: TRBV5-4
clone size: once
D gene: -
J gene: TRBJ2-3
CDR3 protein: CAGSLAVTRQGTDAQYF
CDR3 DNA: TGTGCCGGCAGCTTGGCAGTGACTAGGCAGGGCACAGATGCGCAGTATTTT

V gene: TRBV28
clone size: -
D gene: TRBD1
J gene: TRBJ2-1
CDR3 protein: CASSPGGATHNEQFF
CDR3 DNA: TGTGCCAGCAGTCCAGGGGGCGCAACCCACAATGAGCAGTTCTTC

V gene: TRBV4-2
clone size: -
D gene: -
J gene: TRBJ1-1
CDR3 protein: CASSQGDRPNTEAFF
CDR3 DNA: TGTGCCAGCAGCCAAGGTGACCGACCGAACACTGAAGCTTTCTTT

V gene: TRBV6-5
clone size: -
D gene: -
J gene: TRBJ2-7
CDR3 protein: CASSYLFGSSYEQYF
CDR3 DNA: TGTGCCAGCAGTTACCTCTTCGGGTCCTCCTACGAGCAGTACTTC

V gene: TRBV11-2
clone size: -
D gene: -
J gene: TRBJ1-3
CDR3 protein: CASSSRPDKGAYSGNIIYF
CDR3 DNA: TGTGCCAGCAGTTCACGCCCGGACAAGGGAGCGTACTCTGGAAACATCATATATTTT

V gene: TRBV29-1
clone size: -
D gene: -
J gene: TRBJ2-7
CDR3 protein: CSVAGAAATYEQYF
CDR3 DNA: TGCAGCGTTGCGGGGGCAGCGGCAACGTACGAACAGTACTTC

V gene: TRBV11-3
clone size: -
D gene: TRBD2
J gene: TRBJ2-5
CDR3 protein: CASSPELAGAIETQYF
CDR3 DNA: TGTGCCAGCAGCCCGGAACTAGCGGGGGCAATCGAGACCCAGTACTTC

V gene: TRBV12-3/TRBV12-4
clone size: -
D gene: TRBD1
J gene: TRBJ1-1
CDR3 protein: CASSVIPGQGTGTEAFF
CDR3 DNA: TGTGCCAGCAGTGTAATACCGGGACAGGGTACCGGCACTGAAGCTTTCTTT

V gene: TRBV29-1
clone size: once
D gene: TRBD1
J gene: TRBJ1-1
CDR3 protein: CGVDREGPTFMNTEAFF
CDR3 DNA: TGCGGCGTTGACAGGGAGGGGCCAACGTTCATGAACACTGAAGCTTTCTTT

V gene: TRBV11-3
clone size: -
D gene: -
J gene: TRBJ2-3
CDR3 protein: CASGLGKSAGPADTQYF
CDR3 DNA: TGTGCAAGCGGCTTAGGGAAGAGTGCGGGTCCCGCAGATACGCAGTATTTT

V gene: TRBV29-1
clone size: many
D gene: -
J gene: TRBJ1-6
CDR3 protein: CSVGWSENYNSPLHF
CDR3 DNA: TGCAGCGTTGGTTGGAGCGAAAACTATAATTCACCCCTCCACTTT

V gene: TRBV6-1
clone size: -
D gene: -
J gene: TRBJ2-1
CDR3 protein: CVSSRETRVGEKFF
CDR3 DNA: TGCGTCAGCAGTCGGGAGACTAGGGTAGGCGAGAAGTTCTTC

V gene: TRBV11-2
clone size: -
D gene: -
J gene: TRBJ2-3
CDR3 protein: CAIGAGVFTDTQYF
CDR3 DNA: TGTGCCATCGGTGCAGGAGTTTTCACAGATACGCAGTATTTT

V gene: TRBV5-1
clone size: many
D gene: -
J gene: TRBJ1-1
CDR3 protein: CASSPEEALNTEAFF
CDR3 DNA: TGCGCCAGCAGCCCCGAAGAGGCCCTGAACACTGAAGCTTTCTTT

V gene: TRBV11-1
clone size: -
D gene: TRBD2
J gene: TRBJ2-3
CDR3 protein: CASGLRQHAGESHF
CDR3 DNA: TGTGCCAGCGGCTTAAGGCAACACGCGGGAGAGTCTCACTTT

V gene: TRBV11-2
clone size: -
D gene: TRBD2
J gene: TRBJ2-3
CDR3 protein: CASSLGGLTYRPDTQYF
CDR3 DNA: TGTGCCAGCAGCTTAGGGGGACTAACGTACAGGCCAGATACGCAGTATTTC

V gene: TRBV11-2
clone size: once
D gene: TRBD2
J gene: TRBJ2-7
CDR3 protein: CASCLTSGSEQYF
CDR3 DNA: TGTGCCAGTTGCTTAACTAGCGGGAGCGAACAGTACTTC

V gene: TRBV11-2
clone size: -
D gene: -
J gene: TRBJ2-3
CDR3 protein: CASSLAMERRSTDMQYF
CDR3 DNA: TGCGCCAGCAGCTTAGCAATGGAGAGAAGGAGCACAGATATGCAGTATTTT

V gene: TRBV12-3/TRBV12-4
clone size: many
D gene: -
J gene: TRBJ1-5
CDR3 protein: CASSPTTSSDQPQHF
CDR3 DNA: TGTGCCAGCAGTCCGACAACGAGCTCCGATCAGCCCCAGCATTTT

V gene: TRBV11-2
clone size: -
D gene: -
J gene: TRBJ2-1
CDR3 protein: CASSRPNSEVANEQFF
CDR3 DNA: TGTGCCAGCAGCCGACCAAACTCCGAGGTTGCTAATGAGCAGTTCTTC

V gene: TRBV12-3/TRBV12-4
clone size: -
D gene: TRBD2
J gene: TRBJ2-5
CDR3 protein: CACRRLAGGPRVEDRYF
CDR3 DNA: TGTGCATGCAGAAGACTAGCGGGAGGGCCAAGAGTAGAAGACCGGTACTTC

V gene: TRBV11-3
clone size: few
D gene: TRBD2
J gene: TRBJ2-1
CDR3 protein: CASSLGGGRRGNEQFF
CDR3 DNA: TGTGCCAGCAGCTTAGGTGGCGGGAGGCGGGGAAATGAGCAGTTCTTC

V gene: TRBV6-5
clone size: -
D gene: TRBD1
J gene: TRBJ2-3
CDR3 protein: CASSQTGGTDTQYF
CDR3 DNA: TGTGCCAGCAGCCAGACAGGGGGCACAGATACCCAGTATTTT

V gene: TRBV29-1
clone size: many
D gene: -
J gene: TRBJ1-1
CDR3 protein: CSVEEGVTEAFF
CDR3 DNA: TGCAGCGTTGAAGAGGGGGTGACTGAAGCTTTCTTT

V gene: TRBV5-1
clone size: -
D gene: -
J gene: TRBJ2-1
CDR3 protein: CAGNIRSYNEQFF
CDR3 DNA: TGCGCCGGCAACATCCGCTCCTACAATGAGCAGTTCTTC

V gene: TRBV7-6
clone size: -
D gene: TRBD1
J gene: TRBJ1-1
CDR3 protein: CACRLAQGATEAFF
CDR3 DNA: TGTGCCTGCCGCTTAGCGCAGGGGGCCACTGAAGCTTTCTTT

V gene: TRBV21-1
clone size: many
D gene: -
J gene: TRBJ2-3
CDR3 protein: CASSRPLQGPDTQYF
CDR3 DNA: TGTGCCAGCAGCAGACCCCTGCAGGGCCCGGATACGCAGTATTTT

V gene: TRBV29-1
clone size: -
D gene: TRBD2
J gene: TRBJ2-4
CDR3 protein: CRVEGTSGDIQYF
CDR3 DNA: TGCAGGGTTGAGGGGACTAGCGGAGACATTCAGTACTTC

V gene: TRBV29-1
clone size: -
D gene: TRBD2
J gene: TRBJ2-1
CDR3 protein: CSAVSGRGNEQFF
CDR3 DNA: TGCAGCGCTGTCAGCGGGAGGGGCAATGAGCAGTTCTTC